The clone carrying this TCR beta chain was seen a few times. What it recognizes is unknown. The sample belongs to a study of beta chain features in type 1 diabetes. Study-wide findings and caveats: A definitive answer on HLA type influencing TCRB rearrangement was not reached here. Naive, central memory and Treg TCRB repertoires seemed to resemble each other more closely in patients than they did in healthy donors. When Type 1 diabetes patients were examined, their TCRB CDR3s proved moderately but significantly shorter in all four CD4+ subsets.

Reverse transcription of all isolated RNA meant that expressed TCRB transcripts were sequenced. TCRdb's copy holds only in-frame clones and misses some; the assay was immunoSEQ multiplex PCR. The sample has some 270,000 clones; roughly 10% are singletons. It was via CD45RO/CCR7/CD25/CD127/CD95/CD27 that CD4+ naive, central memory, regulatory and stem cell-like memory cells were sorted. Each sorted population was over 98% pure. This CDR3 is built from 17 residues. The germline V gene encodes CDR1 MGHDK and CDR2 SYGVNS. Trimming cost V 1 base and J 3 bases; bases outside gene matches: 9. Sample: naive CD4+ T cells from blood. The sequence was collected from a man between 25 and 39 years old with type 1 diabetes. The gene calls are TRBV25-1 and TRBJ2-3; 8 positions agree with TRBD2. The DNA for the CDR3 is TGTGCCAGCAGTGAATTGGGTCAGCGGGGGCCAACAGATACGCAGTATTTT. Amino acids: CASSELGQRGPTDTQYF.